These 7 T cell receptor beta chains share one sample of origin, sequenced in a study of PD-1 blockade in classical Hodgkin lymphoma. After autologous stem cell transplantation all patients relapsed, and prior brentuximab vedotin exposure differed between cohorts. Starting with thawed PBMCs, CD4+ T cells were purified by magnetic negative selection. Sequencing was performed with immunoSEQ multiplex PCR; in TCRdb, only in-frame clones are kept and a portion is missing. The table has 7,000 or so clones, roughly 85% seen once. The material was CD4+ T cells from blood, obtained at baseline. These TCRs come from a human donor with classical Hodgkin lymphoma.

CDR3 amino acids: CASSESSGMTDTQYF. DNA of the CDR3: TGTGCCAGCAGCGAGTCTAGCGGGATGACAGATACGCAGTATTTT. This chain uses TRBV2 with TRBJ2-3; TRBD2 aligns across 9 bases. The CDR3 contains 15 residues. With 6 bases clipped from V and 3 bases from J, the junction kept 7 bases outside the gene matches. Germline V CDR1 and CDR2: SNHLY, FYNNEI.

The rearrangement links TRBV28 to TRBJ1-6; 10 positions match TRBD1. The CDR3 has 18 residues. Trimming at V came to 5 bases and at J to 2 bases, leaving 9 bases not matched to a gene. CDR1 and CDR2 (germline): MDHEN, SYDVKM. CDR3 bases: TGTGCCAGCAGTGGCCGGGACAGGGGAGTTGCCTATAATTCACCCCTCCACTTT. This sequence encodes CASSGRDRGVAYNSPLHF.

Only a few counts were recorded for this clone. The chain combines TRBV10-3 with TRBJ1-1; 9 bases are shared with TRBD1. V lost 10 bases to trimming and J lost 4 bases; unmatched junction nucleotides: 4. There are 12 residues in the CDR3. Germline assignment: CDR1 ENHRY and CDR2 SYGVKD. Here the CDR3 reads CATTTGGTEAFF. For the CDR3, the DNA is TGTGCCACCACGACAGGGGGCACTGAAGCTTTCTTT.

The chain carries TRBV29-1 and TRBJ2-3, with D maybe TRBD2 (6 bases). The length of the CDR3 is 14 residues. Trimming pared 4 bases from V and 1 base from J, leaving 12 bases between. CDR1 is SQVTM, CDR2 ANQGSEA, per germline. The CDR3 is CSVGWSGGTDTQYF. CDR3 bases: TGCAGCGTTGGGTGGTCGGGAGGCACAGATACGCAGTATTTT.

The rearrangement links TRBV7-9 to TRBJ2-7; D is uncertain. Germline CDR1 SEHNR, CDR2 FQNEAQ (reference sequence). The V gene lost 1 base and the J gene lost 3 bases, with 13 bases spanning the gap. This CDR3 comprises 15 residues. The CDR3 DNA reads as TGTGCCAGCAGCTTAGTACCTTCCAGAAACTACGAGCAGTACTTC. Translation: CASSLVPSRNYEQYF.

The chain links TRBV10-3 to TRBJ1-4, with D perhaps TRBD1 (5 bases). V was pared by 6 bases and J by 8 bases, with 16 bases between. The CDR3 spans 14 residues. Germline lookup yields CDR1 ENHRY and CDR2 SYGVKD. DNA for the CDR3: TGTGCCATCAGCGGGACGCCACGGGAGGAAAAACTGTTTTTT. It yields the protein CAISGTPREEKLFF.

The J gene is TRBJ2-7, the V gene TRBV13, with 10 positions matching TRBD2. The germline gives CDR1 PRHDT, CDR2 FYEKMQ (reference sequence). V shed 7 bases, J shed 4 bases, and the junction held 16 bases outside the gene matches. The CDR3 is 17 amino acids. The CDR3 region has the DNA TGTGCCAGCACCTCTCGAGGAGGACTAGCGGAGGTATACGAGCAGTACTTC. This codes for CASTSRGGLAEVYEQYF.